These 17 T cell receptor beta chains share one sample of origin, sequenced in a study of cytomegalovirus exposure and HLA in healthy donors. Sequenced by immunoSEQ multiplex PCR; TCRdb stores in-frame clones only, minus some. The sample includes 50,000 to 70,000 clones, roughly 94% seen only once; the top ten take less than 7%. The sequenced sample consisted of PBMCs. These receptor sequences come from a woman aged 18-30 years in good health and CMV-seropositive.

The chain is built from TRBV18 and TRBJ1-2, with D possibly TRBD1 on 6 matching bases. The V and J ends lost 4 bases and 0 bases respectively, with 12 bases between them. Germline V gene data show CDR1 as KGHSH and CDR2 as LQKENI. The CDR3 is 15 residues long. CDR3 sequence reads: CASSHRTEANYGYTF. The CDR3 coding sequence is TGTGCCAGCTCACATAGGACAGAAGCTAACTATGGCTACACCTTC.

This clone was found once. The chain links TRBV28 to TRBJ1-5; D gene unclear. With 6 bases removed from V and 7 bases from J, the gap between germline ends came to 7 bases. Germline CDR1 and CDR2: MDHEN and SYDVKM. This CDR3 has 11 amino acids. The CDR3 is CASSPSQPQHF. For the CDR3, the DNA is TGTGCCAGCAGCCCGTCCCAGCCCCAGCATTTT.

The rearrangement links TRBV7-2 to TRBJ2-1; 8 positions match TRBD2. The CDR3 spans 15 residues. The trim removed 1 base at V and 4 bases at J, leaving 3 bases unmatched. CDR1 and CDR2 from the germline V gene are SGHTA and FQGNSA. CDR3 loop: CASSLVSGGYNEQFF. As DNA, the CDR3 is TGTGCCAGCAGCTTAGTAAGCGGGGGTTACAATGAGCAGTTCTTC.

The chain links TRBV10-3 to TRBJ1-3; D possibly corresponds to TRBD1 (5 bases). There are 15 residues in the CDR3. Trimming took 0 bases from V and 4 from J, leaving 10 bases between them. Germline V lookup: CDR1 ENHRY, CDR2 SYGVKD. DNA for the CDR3: TGTGCCATCAGTGAGTCGAGGGGAGGCGGAAACACCATATATTTT. Protein: CAISESRGGGNTIYF.

V and J are TRBV30 and TRBJ2-5; 9 bases fit TRBD2. With V trimmed by 0 bases and J by 2 bases, 4 bases remained unmatched. Germline CDR1 reads GTSNPN; CDR2 reads SVGIG (reference sequence). The CDR3 loop spans 15 amino acids. Here the CDR3 reads CAWSVRGGFQETQYF. The CDR3, as DNA: TGTGCCTGGAGTGTGCGGGGGGGGTTTCAAGAGACCCAGTACTTC.

V is TRBV9 and J is TRBJ1-1; TRBD1 might be the D (5 bases). Trimming took 3 bases from V and 0 from J, leaving 15 bases between them. CDR1 and CDR2 from the germline V gene are SGDLS and YYNGEE. The CDR3 is 16 residues long. CDR3 nucleotide sequence: TGTGCCAGCAGCGCCCGCCCGGGGGGGATGAACACTGAAGCTTTCTTT. Encoded protein: CASSARPGGMNTEAFF.

The V and J genes are TRBV27 and TRBJ1-5; 8 bases align to TRBD1. The trim removed 5 bases at V and 8 bases at J, leaving 8 bases unmatched. CDR3 length equals 14 residues. Germline V lookup: CDR1 MNHEY, CDR2 SMNVEV (reference sequence). The CDR3 coding sequence is TGTGCCAGCAGTGAACAGGGGGATTGGGAGCCCCAGCATTTT. Translated, it gives CASSEQGDWEPQHF.

The chain is built from TRBV30 and TRBJ1-5, with D unclear. This CDR3 has 14 amino acids. Germline V gene sequence: CDR1 GTSNPN, CDR2 SVGIG (reference sequence). The V gene lost 3 bases and the J gene lost 9 bases, with 18 bases spanning the gap. The CDR3 loop is CAWSLTSGESPQHF. The DNA of the CDR3 is TGTGCCTGGAGCCTTACCAGCGGTGAATCGCCCCAGCATTTT.

This chain uses TRBV20-1 with TRBJ2-3, with unresolved D. V dropped 2 bases and J dropped 4 bases, with 4 bases sitting between them. This CDR3 has 11 residues. CDR1 DFQATT and CDR2 SNEGSKA come from the germline V gene (reference sequence). CDR3 in amino acids: CSARLPDTQYF. DNA for the CDR3: TGCAGTGCTAGACTACCAGATACGCAGTATTTT.

V gene TRBV5-6 combines with J gene TRBJ2-7; D might be TRBD1 (6 bases). The CDR3 totals 14 residues. The V end was cut by 4 bases, the J end by 5 bases, with 16 bases between. Germline CDR1 is SGHDT and CDR2 is YYEEEE. The CDR3 loop is CASSATGTTNEQYF. The CDR3 DNA follows: TGTGCCAGCAGCGCCACCGGGACAACCAACGAGCAGTACTTC. The variable domain in full, with the rest retrieved from reference TRBV5-6 and TRBJ2-7, is DAGVTQSPTHLIKTRGQQVTLRCSPKSGHDTVSWYQQALGQGPQFIFQYYEEEERQRGNFPDRFSGHQFPNYSSELNVNALLLGDSALYLCASSATGTTNEQYFGPGTRLTVT.

This chain connects TRBV7-9 to TRBJ1-3; no firm D call. CDR1 and CDR2 (germline): SEHNR, FQNEAQ (reference sequence). V was shortened by 4 bases and J by 2 bases, with 18 bases between the two germline ends. This CDR3 has 17 residues. In DNA, the CDR3 is TGTGCCAGCAGCTCCCCCCAGGCCTTAGTAACTGGAAACACCATATATTTT. Translating it yields CASSSPQALVTGNTIYF.

The gene calls are TRBV9 and TRBJ1-6; no clear D. The CDR3 is made up of 16 amino acids. Trimming removed 4 bases at V and 5 bases at J, with 16 bases between. Germline loops: CDR1 SGDLS, CDR2 YYNGEE. The CDR3, as DNA: TGTGCCAGCAGCCCGAAAAGGGAGGTTAATAATTCACCCCTCCACTTT. Amino acids: CASSPKREVNNSPLHF.

The chain recombines TRBV5-4 with TRBJ2-1; TRBD1 is a possible D gene (6 bases). The length of the CDR3 is 14 residues. Looked up from germline, CDR1 is SGHNT and CDR2 is YYREEE (reference sequence). V lost 3 bases, J lost 5 bases, and 12 bases lay in between. CDR3 bases: TGTGCCAGCAGCTCCTGGGGGACACACAATGAGCAGTTCTTC. This translates into CASSSWGTHNEQFF.

The chain has TRBV7-9 and TRBJ1-2; D gene uncertain. Germline loops: CDR1 SEHNR, CDR2 FQNEAQ (reference sequence). The CDR3 is 14 residues long. V dropped 5 bases and J dropped 8 bases, with 18 bases sitting between them. The CDR3 DNA reads TGTGCCAGCAGCCTGGAAACCGAGCGATTGGGCTACACCTTC. It encodes CASSLETERLGYTF. Together with reference TRBV7-9 and TRBJ1-2, the CDR3 gives the full variable domain: DTGVSQNPRHKITKRGQNVTFRCDPISEHNRLYWYRQTLGQGPEFLTYFQNEAQLEKSRLLSDRFSAERPKGSFSTLEIQRTEQGDSAMYLCASSLETERLGYTFGSGTRLTVV.

V is TRBV28 and J is TRBJ1-1; TRBD1 matches at 7 bases. The germline gives CDR1 MDHEN, CDR2 SYDVKM. Unmatched junction bases numbered 3, after V lost 4 bases and J lost 1 base. CDR3 length: 14 residues. CDR3 protein: CASSSRTGNTEAFF. The CDR3 DNA reads as TGTGCCAGCAGTTCCCGGACAGGGAACACTGAAGCTTTCTTT.

This clone has only one observation. V is TRBV15 and J is TRBJ1-2; perhaps TRBD1 as D (5 bases). Germline V lookup: CDR1 LNHNV, CDR2 YYDKDF (reference sequence). The CDR3 extends over 18 amino acids. The V end lost 1 base, the J end lost 4 bases, and 22 bases lay between the germline ends. The DNA of the CDR3 is TGTGCCACCAGCAGAGCGGAAGACAGCCTAACAGCCGCCTATGGCTACACCTTC. Translating gives CATSRAEDSLTAAYGYTF.

The chain has TRBV11-2 and TRBJ1-3, with D unresolved. This CDR3 has 14 amino acids. V was pared by 1 base and J by 2 bases, with 6 bases between. Germline CDR1 is SGHAT and CDR2 is FQNNGV. The CDR3 spells CASSLAPAGNTIYF. The CDR3 region has the DNA TGTGCCAGCAGCTTAGCCCCAGCTGGAAACACCATATATTTT.